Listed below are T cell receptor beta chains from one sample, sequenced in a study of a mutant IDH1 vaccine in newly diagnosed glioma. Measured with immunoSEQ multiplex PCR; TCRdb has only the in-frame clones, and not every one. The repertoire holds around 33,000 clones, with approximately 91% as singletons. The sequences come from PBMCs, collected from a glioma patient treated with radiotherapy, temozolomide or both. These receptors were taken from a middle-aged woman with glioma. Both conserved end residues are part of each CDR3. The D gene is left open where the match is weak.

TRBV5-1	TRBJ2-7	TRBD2	TGCGCCAGCAGTAGCGGGGTTTACGAGCAGTACTTC	CASSSGVYEQYF
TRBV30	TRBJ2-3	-	TGTGCCTGGACCCTCGGGTCAGATACGCAGTATTTT	CAWTLGSDTQYF
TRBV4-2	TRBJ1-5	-	TGTGCCAGCAGCCAGAGCTCGGGGGGTCGACAGCCCCAGCATTTT	CASSQSSGGRQPQHF
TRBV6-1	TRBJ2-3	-	TGTGCCAGCAGTGGTGGACAGCTCGTTAGCACAGATACGCAGTATTTT	CASSGGQLVSTDTQYF
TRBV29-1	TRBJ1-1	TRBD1	TGCAGCGTCCGGGACAGGGGCTACACTGAAGCTTTCTTT	CSVRDRGYTEAFF
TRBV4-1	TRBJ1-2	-	TGCGCCAGCAGCCAAAGCGGGGGCTATGGCTACACCTTC	CASSQSGGYGYTF
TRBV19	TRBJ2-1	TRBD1	TGTGCCAGTAGTATTGGGTCCGGGACAGCTAACAATGAGCAGTTCTTC	CASSIGSGTANNEQFF
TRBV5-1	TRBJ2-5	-	TGCGCCAGCCAGCAGCTTGCTACAGGGAAAGAGACCCAGTACTTC	CASQQLATGKETQYF
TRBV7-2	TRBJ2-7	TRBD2	TGTGCCAGCAGCCCCGGGGGGGGGCGGTTATTCGAGCAGTACTTC	CASSPGGGRLFEQYF
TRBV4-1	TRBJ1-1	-	TGCGCCACCAGCGTAGACCGGGGTTACACTGAAGCTTTCTTT	CATSVDRGYTEAFF
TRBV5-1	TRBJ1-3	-	TGCGCCAGCAGCTTTGGGTCTGGAAACACCATATATTTT	CASSFGSGNTIYF